Listed here are 13 T cell receptor beta chains from one sample, sequenced in a study of blood T cell repertoires in COVID-19. TCRdb keeps only in-frame clones here, not all; method: immunoSEQ multiplex PCR. In the table there are about 330,000 clones, about 90% of which are singletons. The sample was PBMCs or T cells enriched from blood (not recorded which). The receptors here all came from a woman aged 25 to 39 who had recovered from COVID-19.

This chain links TRBV9 with TRBJ2-7; 8 bases map to TRBD2. This CDR3 is built from 15 residues. Trimming at V came to 0 bases and at J to 4 bases, leaving 6 bases not matched to a gene. Germline V gives CDR1 SGDLS, CDR2 YYNGEE. CDR3 coding DNA: TGTGCCAGCAGCGTAGAGGCGGGGGGCGGATACGAGCAGTACTTC. This translates into CASSVEAGGGYEQYF.

The CDR3 DNA sequence: TGTGCCAGCAGCGCCCCAGGGGGCTCTGGGCACAATGAGCAGTTCTTC. Protein sequence: CASSAPGGSGHNEQFF. The J gene is TRBJ2-1, the V gene TRBV9; TRBD1 agrees at 8 bases. This CDR3 comprises 16 residues. CDR1 SGDLS and CDR2 YYNGEE come from the germline V gene. The trim removed 3 bases at V and 5 bases at J, leaving 10 bases unmatched.

There are a few counts of this clone. V usage is TRBV10-1 and J usage is TRBJ1-1; TRBD1 matches 8 bases. V lost 2 bases, J lost 1 base, and 0 bases stayed unmatched. The germline gives CDR1 WNHNN, CDR2 SYGVQD (reference sequence). This CDR3 region has 14 residues. CDR3 DNA sequence: TGCGCCAGCAGTGAGGGACAGGGGAACACTGAAGCTTTCTTT. Residues: CASSEGQGNTEAFF.

V gene TRBV30 combines with J gene TRBJ1-2, with 8 bases matching TRBD1. V trimming: 3 bases; J trimming: 0 bases; junction bases outside the gene matches: 9. The CDR3 runs 16 residues. Germline lookup yields CDR1 GTSNPN and CDR2 SVGIG (reference sequence). The CDR3 region is CAWREHPGQANYGYTF. For the CDR3, the DNA is TGTGCCTGGAGAGAGCATCCGGGACAGGCTAACTATGGCTACACCTTC.

The chain recombines TRBV19 with TRBJ2-7, with TRBD1 matching over 8 bases. From germline, CDR1 is LNHDA and CDR2 SQIVND (reference sequence). With V trimmed by 5 bases and J by 3 bases, 6 bases remained unmatched. The CDR3 has 14 amino acids. The CDR3 bases are TGTGCCAGTAGTCATATTGGACAGGGCTACGAGCAGTACTTC. It specifies CASSHIGQGYEQYF.

The chain carries TRBV5-8 and TRBJ1-3; D might be TRBD1 (5 bases). Per the germline V gene, CDR1 is SGHTS and CDR2 is YDEGEE. The V gene lost 1 base and the J gene lost 4 bases, with 12 bases spanning the gap. The CDR3 has 15 amino acids. For the CDR3, the DNA is TGTGCCAGCAGCTTGAGTCAGGGAGGAGGAAACACCATATATTTT. Translating it yields CASSLSQGGGNTIYF.

This clone has a single count. The V and J genes are TRBV5-4 and TRBJ2-4, with 8 bases matching TRBD1. Germline CDR1 is SGHNT and CDR2 is YYREEE (reference sequence). The CDR3 covers 15 residues. With 4 bases clipped from V and 4 bases from J, the junction kept 7 bases outside the gene matches. The CDR3 loop reads CASSPATGAKNIQYF. Here the CDR3 DNA reads TGTGCCAGCAGCCCGGCGACAGGGGCTAAAAACATTCAGTACTTC.

This clone was counted once. CDR3 sequence: CASSDLSAGGTETQYF. CDR3 sequence (DNA): TGTGCCAGCAGCGATCTAAGCGCGGGGGGAACCGAGACCCAGTACTTC. This sequence joins TRBV7-9 and TRBJ2-5; the match to TRBD2 covers 8 bases. The trim removed 5 bases at V and 5 bases at J, leaving 13 bases unmatched. From germline, CDR1 is SEHNR and CDR2 FQNEAQ (reference sequence). The CDR3 totals 16 residues.

This clone occurred a few times. This sequence joins TRBV14 and TRBJ1-2; a weak D match, TRBD1 (5 bases). CDR1 is SGHDN and CDR2 is FVKESK in the germline V gene. V lost 0 bases to trimming and J lost 5 bases, with 13 bases between them. The CDR3 is made up of 15 amino acids. CDR3: CASSQDSGGRYGYTF. The CDR3 nucleotides are TGTGCCAGCAGCCAAGACTCGGGGGGAAGGTATGGCTACACCTTC.

The chain has TRBV6-2 or TRBV6-3 and TRBJ2-2; 7 bases line up with TRBD2. Trimming at V came to 0 bases and at J to 6 bases, leaving 7 bases not matched to a gene. The CDR3 has 16 residues. Germline V lookup: CDR1 MNHEY, CDR2 SVGEGT. The CDR3 loop is CASSYSRGGISGELFF. CDR3 nucleotide sequence: TGTGCCAGCAGTTACTCTCGCGGGGGAATATCCGGGGAGCTGTTTTTT.

The chain joins TRBV10-1 to TRBJ2-5; 8 positions match TRBD1. Per the germline V gene, CDR1 is WNHNN and CDR2 is SYGVQD (reference sequence). J lost 1 base, V lost 4 bases, and 5 bases had no gene match. The CDR3 is made up of 15 amino acids. CDR3: CASSAGQGPQETQYF. In DNA form, the CDR3 reads TGCGCCAGCAGTGCAGGACAGGGTCCCCAAGAGACCCAGTACTTC.

The chain couples TRBV5-4 to TRBJ1-6; 9 positions match TRBD1. Germline-derived CDR1 and CDR2 are SGHNT and YYREEE (reference sequence). Losses at the gene ends were 4 bases for V and 8 bases for J; bases not matched to a gene: 7. The CDR3 has 15 amino acids. Here the CDR3 reads CASSVLRQGDSPLHF. DNA for the CDR3: TGTGCCAGCAGCGTACTACGACAGGGGGATTCACCCCTCCACTTT.

The rearrangement uses TRBV6-1 and TRBJ2-7, with 7 nucleotides matching TRBD1. V dropped 0 bases and J dropped 12; count of bases not matched to a gene: 17. The length of the CDR3 is 16 residues. Germline-derived CDR1 and CDR2 are MNHNS and SASEGT. The CDR3 sequence is CASSEALGQASLQAYF. The CDR3 nucleotides read TGTGCCAGCAGTGAAGCTCTAGGACAGGCCTCCCTGCAGGCGTACTTC.